This T cell receptor (beta chain) is from a study of identical twins. The trim removed 5 bases at V and 8 bases at J, leaving 9 bases unmatched. Germline values: CDR1 SGHTA, CDR2 FQGNSA. The CDR3 sequence is 14 residues long. TCRdb reprocessed the 5' RACE reads via MiXCR and lists one record per CDR3 protein. The data contain 450,000 or so distinct CDR3 sequences, 14% of them singletons. The sample also formed part of further work on yellow fever vaccine responses in identical twins. From that second work: Twins' vaccine T cell response reportedly gave the appearance of partial convergence and partial personalization.

The chain carries TRBV7-2 and TRBJ1-5, with 7 bases identical to TRBD1. The specimen sequenced was CD4+ T cells sorted from blood. The receptor was derived from a woman between 18 and 29 years old in good health. The CDR3 DNA sequence: TGTGCCAGCAGCCCACAGGGGAGTTTGGAGCCCCAGCATTTT. This translates into CASSPQGSLEPQHF. Supplemented by reference TRBV7-2 and TRBJ1-5, the full variable domain reads GAGVSQSPSNKVTEKGKDVELRCDPISGHTALYWYRQSLGQGLEFLIYFQGNSAPDKSGLPSDRFSAERTGGSVSTLTIQRTQQEDSAVYLCASSPQGSLEPQHFGDGTRLSIL.